Below are 25 T cell receptor beta chains sequenced from a single sample in a study of T cell changes during pregnancy in multiple sclerosis. This table comes from immunoSEQ multiplex PCR, and its TCRdb copy is limited to in-frame clones, with some not included. The table records about 77,000 clones, 93% of them present only once. Source: peripheral blood, taken after pregnancy. These receptors were taken from a female donor in good health, enrolled as a control in a pregnancy study.

V and J are TRBV29-1 and TRBJ1-2, with 7 bases matching TRBD1. The germline V gene has CDR1 SQVTM and CDR2 ANQGSEA. The J segment lost 4 bases and the V segment lost 0 bases, leaving 5 bases of the junction unmatched. CDR3 length equals 14 residues. The chain's CDR3 is CSVEDSPGGYGYTF. The CDR3 coding sequence is TGCAGCGTTGAAGATTCGCCAGGGGGCTATGGCTACACCTTC. Looking up the rest from reference TRBV29-1 and TRBJ1-2 gives the full variable domain: SAVISQKPSRDICQRGTSLTIQCQVDSQVTMMFWYRQQPGQSLTLIATANQGSEATYESGFVIDKFPISRPNLTFSTLTVSNMSPEDSSIYLCSVEDSPGGYGYTFGSGTRLTVV.

The V and J genes are TRBV28 and TRBJ1-2; D is possibly TRBD1 (5 bases). The germline gives CDR1 MDHEN, CDR2 SYDVKM. Trimming stripped 8 bases from V and 4 bases from J, with 17 bases between. The CDR3 has 14 residues. The CDR3 sequence: CASGLQENFYGYTF. The CDR3 nucleotides are TGTGCCAGCGGGTTACAGGAGAATTTCTATGGCTACACCTTC.

This chain links TRBV5-5 with TRBJ1-5, with 7 bases matching TRBD1. CDR3 size: 16 residues. Trimming took 3 bases from V and 0 from J; bases not matched to a gene: 6. Germline lookup yields CDR1 SGHKS and CDR2 YYEKEE (reference sequence). The CDR3 protein is CASSWGQSYSNQPQHF. Here the CDR3 DNA reads TGTGCCAGCAGCTGGGGACAGAGTTATAGCAATCAGCCCCAGCATTTT.

This clone showed up just once. The CDR3 DNA is TGTGCCAGCAACAGGAGGAGGGCACGGAACGAGCAGTACTTC. It is translated as CASNRRRARNEQYF. The chain uses TRBV27 and TRBJ2-7; maybe TRBD2 (6 bases). The V gene's germline CDR1 is MNHEY and CDR2 SMNVEV (reference sequence). Trimming left V 7 bases short and J 5 bases short, with 18 bases between. The CDR3 is made up of 14 amino acids.

The chain couples TRBV28 to TRBJ1-2, with 11 bases that match TRBD1. Trimming at V came to 6 bases and at J to 8 bases, leaving 11 bases not matched to a gene. The CDR3 is 15 amino acids. Germline values: CDR1 MDHEN, CDR2 SYDVKM. The CDR3, as DNA: TGTGCCAGCAGAACAGGACAGGGGGCAGAACGCGGCTACACCTTC. As protein: CASRTGQGAERGYTF.

The chain is built from TRBV5-1 and TRBJ1-2, with D perhaps TRBD1 (5 bases). Germline loops: CDR1 SGHRS, CDR2 YFSETQ. Trimming pared 1 base from V and 4 bases from J, leaving 17 bases between. The CDR3 is 16 residues long. CDR3 in amino acids: CASSLSGDASFYGYTF. Written as DNA, the CDR3 is TGCGCCAGCAGCTTGTCGGGGGACGCGTCATTCTATGGCTACACCTTC.

This chain connects TRBV2 to TRBJ2-6; TRBD1 is a possible D gene (5 bases). Germline loops: CDR1 SNHLY, CDR2 FYNNEI. The length of the CDR3 is 16 residues. Trimming cost V 7 bases and J 1 base, with 14 bases left between them. The CDR3 reads CASNRDSLSGANVLTF. The CDR3 DNA sequence: TGTGCCAGCAACCGAGACAGCCTTTCTGGGGCCAACGTCCTGACTTTC.

The chain employs TRBV18 and TRBJ2-5; 9 bases align to TRBD2. Germline V CDR1 and CDR2: KGHSH, LQKENI. The CDR3 length is 15 residues. Trimming at V came to 4 bases and at J to 3 bases, leaving 6 bases not matched to a gene. CDR3 loop: CASSRRLAEEETQYF. In nucleotides, the CDR3 is TGTGCCAGCTCACGAAGACTAGCGGAGGAAGAGACCCAGTACTTC. Full variable domain (missing parts from reference TRBV18 and TRBJ2-5): NAGVMQNPRHLVRRRGQEARLRCSPMKGHSHVYWYRQLPEEGLKFMVYLQKENIIDESGMPKERFSAEFPKEGPSILRIQQVVRGDSAAYFCASSRRLAEEETQYFGPGTRLLVL.

Only one count was recorded for this clone. This chain uses TRBV7-2 with TRBJ2-4, with D possibly matching TRBD2 (7 bases). V lost 8 bases, J lost 12 bases, and 20 bases lay in between. The CDR3 contains 13 residues. The V gene's germline CDR1 is SGHTA and CDR2 FQGNSA. The CDR3 DNA reads as TGTGCCAGCGGCTCGACCCGGGGGGCCGATCAGTACTTC. It yields the protein CASGSTRGADQYF.

The chain carries TRBV7-2 and TRBJ2-7; D not certain. Germline V gene lookup returns CDR1 SGHTA and CDR2 FQGNSA. The V and J ends lost 5 bases and 3 bases respectively, with 17 bases between them. The CDR3 extends over 15 amino acids. The CDR3: CASSLHGLGGYEQYF. The CDR3 nucleotides are TGTGCCAGCAGCCTGCATGGCCTAGGCGGCTACGAGCAGTACTTC.

V gene TRBV4-2 combines with J gene TRBJ1-5; 7 nucleotides align to TRBD1. The CDR3 is 15 residues long. J lost 3 bases, V lost 4 bases, and 6 bases had no gene match. CDR1 LGHNA and CDR2 YNFKEQ come from the germline V gene. The CDR3 region is CASSRDSAANQPQHF. CDR3 bases: TGTGCCAGCAGCCGGGACAGCGCGGCCAATCAGCCCCAGCATTTT.

The chain employs TRBV6-5 and TRBJ2-3, with D unresolved. Germline loops: CDR1 MNHEY, CDR2 SVGAGI. With 4 bases removed from V and 1 base from J, the gap between germline ends came to 3 bases. This CDR3 comprises 12 residues. The CDR3: CASSSRTDTQYF. The CDR3 DNA is TGTGCCAGCAGTTCTCGCACAGATACGCAGTATTTT.

The chain combines TRBV5-1 with TRBJ1-5; D call uncertain. V gave up 4 bases and J gave up 2 bases, with 13 bases separating them. The CDR3 runs 15 residues. Germline CDR1 and CDR2: SGHRS and YFSETQ. CDR3 DNA: TGCGCCAGCAGCCCATTTCCGGGAGGCAATCAGCCCCAGCATTTT. This sequence encodes CASSPFPGGNQPQHF.

The V call is TRBV5-5, the J call TRBJ2-7; D is possibly TRBD1 (6 bases). Trimming removed 3 bases from V and 7 bases from J, with 11 bases in between. Germline V lookup: CDR1 SGHKS, CDR2 YYEKEE (reference sequence). This CDR3 has 12 amino acids. The CDR3 reads CASSSQGWEQYF. For the CDR3, the DNA is TGTGCCAGCAGCTCCCAGGGGTGGGAGCAGTACTTC.

V usage is TRBV7-2 and J usage is TRBJ1-3; 9 positions match TRBD1. V lost 5 bases to trimming and J lost 3 bases; unmatched junction nucleotides: 11. The CDR3 spans 17 residues. Per germline, CDR1 SGHTA and CDR2 FQGNSA. CDR3 nucleotide sequence: TGTGCCAGCAGCCTACTCCCCTTGGACAGGGGTGGAAACACCATATATTTT. Translating gives CASSLLPLDRGGNTIYF. The full variable domain, with the rest looked up from reference TRBV7-2 and TRBJ1-3, is GAGVSQSPSNKVTEKGKDVELRCDPISGHTALYWYRQSLGQGLEFLIYFQGNSAPDKSGLPSDRFSAERTGGSVSTLTIQRTQQEDSAVYLCASSLLPLDRGGNTIYFGEGSWLTVV.

The J gene is TRBJ2-7, the V gene TRBV5-1, with 10 bases matching TRBD1. The germline gives CDR1 SGHRS, CDR2 YFSETQ. Trimming removed 3 bases from V and 3 bases from J; junction bases left unmatched: 3. This CDR3 spans 14 amino acids. The CDR3 region has the DNA TGCGCCAGCAGCTCCGGGACAGGGGTCTACGAGCAGTACTTC. Translated, it gives CASSSGTGVYEQYF.

The rearrangement uses TRBV7-8 and TRBJ2-2, with TRBD2 identical over 7 bases. V shed 1 base, J shed 2 bases, and the junction held 7 bases outside the gene matches. The CDR3 has 17 residues. Germline V gene sequence: CDR1 SGHVS, CDR2 FQNEAQ. CDR3 nucleotide sequence: TGTGCCAGCAGCTTAGGAGGGACTACCCTTAACACCGGGGAGCTGTTTTTT. It encodes CASSLGGTTLNTGELFF. The entire variable domain, with the rest obtained from reference TRBV7-8 and TRBJ2-2, is as follows: GAGVSQSPRYKVAKRGQDVALRCDPISGHVSLFWYQQALGQGPEFLTYFQNEAQLDKSGLPSDRFFAERPEGSVSTLKIQRTQQEDSAVYLCASSLGGTTLNTGELFFGEGSRLTVL.

In its sample, this clone was seen once. This chain joins TRBV9 and TRBJ2-1; weak D call: TRBD2 (6 bases). Germline CDR1 and CDR2: SGDLS and YYNGEE. Trimming stripped 0 bases from V and 6 bases from J, with 13 bases between. This CDR3 is 15 amino acids long. The CDR3 reads CASSVAASVGNEQFF. The DNA for the CDR3 is TGTGCCAGCAGCGTAGCGGCTAGCGTCGGCAATGAGCAGTTCTTC.

The DNA for the CDR3 is TGTGCCAGCAGCTTAACAGGGAATACTTACAATGAGCAGTTCTTC. Protein sequence: CASSLTGNTYNEQFF. The rearrangement joins TRBV5-4 to TRBJ2-1; D possibly corresponds to TRBD1 (6 bases). Germline CDR1 SGHNT, CDR2 YYREEE (reference sequence). Trimming shortened V by 2 bases and J by 4 bases, and 13 bases separated the two germline ends. The CDR3 loop spans 15 amino acids.

The chain recombines TRBV6-6 with TRBJ2-5, with D possibly matching TRBD2 (7 bases). The V gene's germline CDR1 is MNHNY and CDR2 SVGAGI (reference sequence). This CDR3 contains 16 residues. Trimming cost V 2 bases and J 4 bases, with 17 bases left between them. The CDR3 loop reads CASSYRMWGGVETQYF. CDR3 nucleotides: TGTGCCAGCAGTTACCGTATGTGGGGGGGCGTAGAGACCCAGTACTTC.

The V gene is TRBV7-9, the J gene TRBJ2-5; weak D call: TRBD2 (5 bases). The V gene's germline CDR1 is SEHNR and CDR2 FQNEAQ (reference sequence). Trimming cost V 5 bases and J 5 bases, with 15 bases left between them. This CDR3 region has 14 residues. CDR3 amino acids: CASSGSGPRETQYF. The CDR3 DNA follows: TGTGCCAGCAGCGGCAGCGGCCCTAGGGAGACCCAGTACTTC. Full variable domain (missing parts from reference TRBV7-9 and TRBJ2-5): DTGVSQNPRHKITKRGQNVTFRCDPISEHNRLYWYRQTLGQGPEFLTYFQNEAQLEKSRLLSDRFSAERPKGSFSTLEIQRTEQGDSAMYLCASSGSGPRETQYFGPGTRLLVL.

The gene calls are TRBV2 and TRBJ2-5; a possible D gene is TRBD1 (7 bases). In germline, CDR1 is SNHLY, CDR2 FYNNEI. The V gene lost 3 bases and the J gene lost 5 bases, with 16 bases spanning the gap. The CDR3 has 15 amino acids. This CDR3 is CASSENGQEGETQYF. CDR3 in DNA: TGTGCCAGCAGTGAGAACGGACAGGAGGGGGAGACCCAGTACTTC.

The rearrangement uses TRBV27 and TRBJ2-1; 10 bases align to TRBD2. This CDR3 spans 20 amino acids. The V segment lost 0 bases and the J segment 6 bases; nucleotides outside the gene matches: 17. From germline, CDR1 is MNHEY and CDR2 SMNVEV (reference sequence). This chain's CDR3 is CASSLSGSSGGGSVFNEQFF. CDR3 sequence (DNA): TGTGCCAGCAGTTTATCGGGGTCTAGCGGGGGTGGGTCGGTGTTCAATGAGCAGTTCTTC.

The chain employs TRBV6-5 and TRBJ1-1; possible D gene TRBD1, 6 bases. Germline V gives CDR1 MNHEY, CDR2 SVGAGI. V lost 5 bases and J lost 8, with 12 bases in between. This CDR3 comprises 12 residues. The CDR3 DNA reads TGTGCCAGCAGTACAGGGCGAAGAGAAGCTTTCTTT. Translation gives CASSTGRREAFF.

The J gene is TRBJ1-5, the V gene TRBV4-1; no clear D gene. V was pared by 4 bases and J by 4 bases, with 11 bases between. Germline lookup yields CDR1 MGHRA and CDR2 YSYEKL. This CDR3 is built from 14 residues. The CDR3 DNA is TGCGCCAGCAGCCTCGAAGGAGAGAATCAGCCCCAGCATTTT. It encodes CASSLEGENQPQHF.